These 25 T cell receptor beta chains were sequenced from one sample in a study of blood T cell repertoires in COVID-19. Produced via immunoSEQ multiplex PCR; TCRdb's table is partial and in-frame only. The table shows about 14,000 clones, with 83% occurring only once. The specimen sequenced was peripheral blood. The receptors come from a woman aged 60-70 years with acute or convalescent COVID-19.

CDR3 residues: CASNRDSNQPQHF. The CDR3 coding sequence is TGTGCCAGCAACAGGGATAGCAATCAGCCCCAGCATTTT. The chain carries TRBV6-5 and TRBJ1-5; D might be TRBD1 (6 bases). V was trimmed by 7 bases and J by 0 bases, leaving 7 bases between them. Germline values: CDR1 MNHEY, CDR2 SVGAGI. The CDR3 contains 13 residues.

The chain has TRBV7-9 and TRBJ1-2; D ambiguous. This CDR3 comprises 15 residues. V gave up 3 bases and J gave up 4 bases, with 15 bases separating them. CDR1 SEHNR and CDR2 FQNEAQ come from the germline V gene (reference sequence). CDR3 protein: CASSFTSEGIYGYTF. CDR3 sequence (DNA): TGTGCCAGCAGCTTTACGTCTGAGGGTATCTATGGCTACACCTTC. Full variable domain (remainder filled in from reference TRBV7-9 and TRBJ1-2): DTGVSQNPRHKITKRGQNVTFRCDPISEHNRLYWYRQTLGQGPEFLTYFQNEAQLEKSRLLSDRFSAERPKGSFSTLEIQRTEQGDSAMYLCASSFTSEGIYGYTFGSGTRLTVV.

CDR3 loop: CASSLGQGLGTEAFF. The DNA for the CDR3 is TGCGCCAGCAGCTTGGGGCAGGGGCTAGGCACTGAAGCTTTCTTT. The V and J genes are TRBV5-1 and TRBJ1-1, with D possibly matching TRBD1 (6 bases). Germline V CDR1 and CDR2: SGHRS, YFSETQ. V lost 0 bases and J 4 bases, leaving 13 bases between the germline ends. The CDR3 has 15 amino acids.

The genes are TRBV5-1 and TRBJ1-3, with a weak D call TRBD1 (5 bases). Germline CDR1 reads SGHRS; CDR2 reads YFSETQ. Trimming cost V 0 bases and J 3 bases, with 10 bases left between them. The CDR3 totals 15 residues. The CDR3 DNA reads TGCGCCAGCAGCTTGGGACCCGGGGGTGGAAACACCATATATTTT. It encodes CASSLGPGGGNTIYF.

The DNA for the CDR3 is TGTGCCAGCAGCCCGTGGGGGGTGGACACTGAAGCTTTCTTT. This gives the protein CASSPWGVDTEAFF. The chain uses TRBV3-1 (or the pseudogene TRBV3-2) and TRBJ1-1, with D possibly being TRBD1 (5 bases). This CDR3 is built from 14 residues. CDR1 and CDR2 (germline): LGHDT, YNNKEL (reference sequence). Trimming cost V 4 bases and J 3 bases, with 12 bases left between them.

This clone is medium-sized. At one end, the junction sequence differs from germline, possibly due to a read error. The chain recombines TRBV10-2 with TRBJ2-1; 10 nucleotides match TRBD2. The CDR3 totals 13 residues. CDR1 and CDR2 from the germline V gene are WSHSY and SAAADI. Written as DNA, the CDR3 is TGCGCCAGCAGTGACCCCGTCCCGGGACTAGCGATCTTC. Its protein product is CASSDPVPGLAIF.

About this clone itself: The junction does not match germline at one end; this may be a read error. This rearrangement joins TRBV24-1 to TRBJ2-3; 15 bases align to TRBD2. In germline, CDR1 is KGHDR, CDR2 SFDVKD. The CDR3 has 21 residues. The CDR3 DNA follows: TGTGCAACCAGTGATTTGGGCGCCGGGACTAGCGGGGGGCCTAGCACAGATACGCAGTATTTT. Its protein is CATSDLGAGTSGGPSTDTQYF.

This CDR3 reads CASGGQLSYEQYF. CDR3 DNA sequence: TGTGCCAGCGGCGGACAGCTTAGCTACGAGCAGTACTTC. V is TRBV2 and J is TRBJ2-5; the D gene is possibly TRBD1 (6 bases). The J call may be faulty, since TRBJ2-7 better matches the DNA end. Looked up from germline, CDR1 is SNHLY and CDR2 is FYNNEI. The CDR3 is 13 amino acids.

The chain uses TRBV6-5 and TRBJ2-2, with D unclear. The length of the CDR3 is 14 residues. CDR1 and CDR2 from the germline V gene are MNHEY and SVGAGI. Trimming shortened V by 4 bases and J by 3 bases, and 9 bases separated the two germline ends. DNA for the CDR3: TGTGCCAGCAGTTCCTACGTCCACACCGGGGAGCTGTTTTTT. Encoded protein: CASSSYVHTGELFF.

The V call is TRBV6-1, the J call TRBJ2-3; D call uncertain. CDR1 and CDR2 (germline): MNHNS, SASEGT. This CDR3 comprises 14 residues. V was clipped by 2 bases and J by 1 base, with 7 bases between them. The CDR3 spells CASSEMQGTDTQYF. In nucleotides, the CDR3 is TGTGCCAGCAGTGAAATGCAGGGCACAGATACGCAGTATTTT.

V and J are TRBV27 and TRBJ2-5; D perhaps matches TRBD1 (5 bases). Germline V gives CDR1 MNHEY, CDR2 SMNVEV (reference sequence). V lost 3 bases and J lost 2, with 19 bases in between. This CDR3 is 17 amino acids long. The CDR3 DNA reads as TGTGCCAGCAGTTTTTTTGGTCGCCCAGGGCGGCAAGAGACCCAGTACTTC. Its protein is CASSFFGRPGRQETQYF.

The V and J genes are TRBV18 and TRBJ2-3; tentative D call: TRBD1 (6 bases). Trimming took off 0 bases at V and 0 bases at J, with 10 bases between the two ends. This CDR3 is 16 amino acids long. Per germline, CDR1 KGHSH and CDR2 LQKENI. CDR3 in amino acids: CASSPPNRASTDTQYF. The CDR3 DNA follows: TGTGCCAGCTCACCACCGAACAGGGCTAGCACAGATACGCAGTATTTT. Complete variable domain (other parts from reference TRBV18 and TRBJ2-3): NAGVMQNPRHLVRRRGQEARLRCSPMKGHSHVYWYRQLPEEGLKFMVYLQKENIIDESGMPKERFSAEFPKEGPSILRIQQVVRGDSAAYFCASSPPNRASTDTQYFGPGTRLTVL.

Here the CDR3 reads CASSRWQGFGDTQYF. The CDR3 DNA follows: TGTGCCAGCAGTAGATGGCAGGGGTTCGGAGATACGCAGTATTTT. The chain combines TRBV27 with TRBJ2-3; D is perhaps TRBD1 (6 bases). Germline V gene data show CDR1 as MNHEY and CDR2 as SMNVEV (reference sequence). This CDR3 is 15 amino acids long. V shed 5 bases and J shed 5 bases, with 17 bases lying between them.

CDR3 bases: TGTGCCAGCAGGCCGGGGGTGCACTATGGCTACACCTTC. It specifies CASRPGVHYGYTF. The chain has TRBV27 and TRBJ1-2, with D possibly TRBD1 on 5 matching bases. Germline CDR1 MNHEY, CDR2 SMNVEV (reference sequence). Trimming removed 6 bases from V and 3 bases from J, with 11 bases in between. The CDR3 is 13 residues long.

The chain couples TRBV10-3 to TRBJ2-7, with 9 bases identical to TRBD2. CDR3 size: 15 residues. Trimming at V came to 5 bases and at J to 4 bases, leaving 9 bases not matched to a gene. Germline V gene data show CDR1 as ENHRY and CDR2 as SYGVKD. CDR3 bases: TGTGCCATCAGTAAAATAGCGGGAGCCAGTTACGAGCAGTACTTC. Its translation is CAISKIAGASYEQYF.

The V call is TRBV5-1, the J call TRBJ1-1; the match to TRBD1 covers 9 bases. The germline CDR1 and CDR2 sequences are SGHRS and YFSETQ. The CDR3 sequence is 16 residues long. V was clipped by 3 bases and J by 0 bases; unmatched bases: 6. In DNA form, the CDR3 reads TGCGCCAGCAGCTCGACAGGGGGTTCGGTGAACACTGAAGCTTTCTTT. Encoded protein: CASSSTGGSVNTEAFF.

The chain recombines TRBV6-5 with TRBJ2-2; 7 nucleotides align to TRBD1. With 5 bases clipped from V and 6 bases from J, the junction kept 6 bases outside the gene matches. Germline-derived CDR1 and CDR2 are MNHEY and SVGAGI. The CDR3 is 14 amino acids. CDR3 sequence (DNA): TGTGCCAGCAGTCACGAACAGGGGCCCGGGGAGCTGTTTTTT. Its translation: CASSHEQGPGELFF.

V usage is TRBV7-8 and J usage is TRBJ2-7, with D uncertain. Germline values: CDR1 SGHVS, CDR2 FQNEAQ. The CDR3 totals 11 residues. Trimming pared 2 bases from V and 3 bases from J, leaving 2 bases between. The DNA of the CDR3 is TGTGCCAGCAGCTTACACTACGAGCAGTACTTC. It is translated as CASSLHYEQYF.

This chain uses TRBV12-3 or TRBV12-4 with TRBJ2-7; D is ambiguous. The CDR3 consists of 12 residues. The V end was cut by 4 bases, the J end by 7 bases, with 11 bases between. The CDR3: CASSSPPREQYF. DNA for the CDR3: TGTGCCAGCAGTTCCCCTCCCCGGGAGCAGTACTTC.

The chain is built from TRBV9 and TRBJ2-1; D unclear. CDR1 and CDR2 from the germline V gene are SGDLS and YYNGEE. The ends were cut back, 0 bases at V and 5 bases at J, with 21 bases in the middle. The CDR3 runs to 18 residues. The CDR3, as DNA: TGTGCCAGCAGCGTAGCCCCTAATCGAGGCGGATTCGACAATGAGCAGTTCTTC. It yields the protein CASSVAPNRGGFDNEQFF.

The rearrangement joins TRBV19 to TRBJ2-7; no clear D. Germline V gene sequence: CDR1 LNHDA, CDR2 SQIVND (reference sequence). This CDR3 has 14 amino acids. V was trimmed by 4 bases and J by 4 bases, leaving 14 bases between them. This chain's CDR3 is CASSKSAGSYEQYF. The DNA for the CDR3 is TGTGCCAGTAGTAAGTCGGCAGGATCATACGAGCAGTACTTC.

The chain combines TRBV5-1 with TRBJ1-1; 9 bases fit TRBD1. Germline loops: CDR1 SGHRS, CDR2 YFSETQ. The J segment lost 5 bases and the V segment lost 1 base, leaving 6 bases of the junction unmatched. The CDR3 has 15 amino acids. The CDR3 region has the DNA TGCGCCAGCAGCTTGATACAGGGGGCGAAGACTGAAGCTTTCTTT. Protein product: CASSLIQGAKTEAFF. Supplemented by reference TRBV5-1 and TRBJ1-1, the full variable domain reads KAGVTQTPRYLIKTRGQQVTLSCSPISGHRSVSWYQQTPGQGLQFLFEYFSETQRNKGNFPGRFSGRQFSNSRSEMNVSTLELGDSALYLCASSLIQGAKTEAFFGQGTRLTVV.

V is TRBV5-5 and J is TRBJ1-2, with 7 bases lining up with TRBD1. This CDR3 contains 13 residues. With V trimmed by 3 bases and J by 14 bases, 13 bases remained unmatched. Germline CDR1 is SGHKS and CDR2 is YYEKEE (reference sequence). This CDR3 reads CASSSGQRPMSTF. The CDR3 bases are TGTGCCAGCAGCTCGGGACAGAGGCCTATGTCTACCTTC.

The V call is TRBV28, the J call TRBJ2-7; TRBD1 aligns across 7 bases. With 5 bases clipped from V and 5 bases from J, the junction kept 9 bases outside the gene matches. The CDR3 length is 14 residues. From germline, CDR1 is MDHEN and CDR2 SYDVKM. Here the CDR3 DNA reads TGTGCCAGCAGTGCCCGATGGACAGGAAACGAGCAGTACTTC. Encoded protein: CASSARWTGNEQYF.

The chain joins TRBV5-1 to TRBJ1-2, with D uncertain. Germline lookup yields CDR1 SGHRS and CDR2 YFSETQ. The CDR3 is made up of 15 amino acids. The ends were cut back, 2 bases at V and 7 bases at J, with 18 bases in the middle. For the CDR3, the DNA is TGCGCCAGCAGCTTCCTGGACTGGGCAGATGGTGGCTACACCTTC. The encoded protein is CASSFLDWADGGYTF.